This T cell receptor (beta chain) was recovered during a study of cytomegalovirus exposure and HLA in healthy donors. Study-wide results and limits: TCR beta chains numbering roughly 150 were designated cytomegalovirus-associated.

From the roughly 120-subject validation cohort, which was separate from the roughly 700-subject first cohort, the donors were drawn. Points on this clone: The antigen is unknown.

Generated by immunoSEQ multiplex PCR, the TCRdb table keeps only in-frame clones and is missing some. The sample has under 200,000 clones; less than 95% are singletons. The sequence came from a woman between 18 and 29 years old in good health and CMV-seropositive. The sequencing input was PBMCs.

As DNA, the CDR3 is TGTGCCAGTAGTCGGGGGGCCAATGGCTACACCTTC. This gives the protein CASSRGANGYTF. The genes are TRBV19 and TRBJ1-2; weak D call: TRBD1 (6 bases). Germline V gives CDR1 LNHDA, CDR2 SQIVND (reference sequence). Trimming removed 5 bases from V and 6 bases from J, with 10 bases in between. The CDR3 has 12 residues.